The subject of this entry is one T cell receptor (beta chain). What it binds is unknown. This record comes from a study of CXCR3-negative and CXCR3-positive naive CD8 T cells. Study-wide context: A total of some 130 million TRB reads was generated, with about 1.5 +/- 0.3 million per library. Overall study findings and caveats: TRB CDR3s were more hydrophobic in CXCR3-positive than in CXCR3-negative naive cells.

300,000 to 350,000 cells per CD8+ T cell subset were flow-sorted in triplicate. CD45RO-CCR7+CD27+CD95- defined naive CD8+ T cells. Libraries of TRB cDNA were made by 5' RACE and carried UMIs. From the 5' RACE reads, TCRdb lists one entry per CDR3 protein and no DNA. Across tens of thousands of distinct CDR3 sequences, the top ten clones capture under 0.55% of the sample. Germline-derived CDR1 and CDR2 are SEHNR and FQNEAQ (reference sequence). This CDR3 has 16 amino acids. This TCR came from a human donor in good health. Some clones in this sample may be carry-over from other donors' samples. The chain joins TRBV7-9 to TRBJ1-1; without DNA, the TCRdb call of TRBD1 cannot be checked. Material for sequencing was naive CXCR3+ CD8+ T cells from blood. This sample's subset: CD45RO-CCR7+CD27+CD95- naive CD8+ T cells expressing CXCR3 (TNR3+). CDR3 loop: CASSLVGQGENTEAFF.